One T cell receptor (beta chain) is described in this entry. The sample originates from a study of blood T cell repertoires in COVID-19. Methods used by the authors: Amplified reference gene primers provided the basis for estimating nucleated cell counts. TCRdb keeps only in-frame clones here, not all; method: immunoSEQ multiplex PCR. V and J calls and clone size follow that table, whereas D and trimming were derived from the DNA. The table shows around 130,000 clones, with roughly four fifths occurring only once. Germline assignment: CDR1 KGHDR and CDR2 SFDVKD. With 4 bases clipped from V and 2 bases from J, the junction kept 12 bases outside the gene matches. The CDR3 loop spans 19 amino acids.

Specimen: peripheral blood. The source of this sequence is a woman aged 55-70 years with acute or convalescent COVID-19. This chain connects TRBV24-1 to TRBJ2-3; 12 bases align to TRBD2. The CDR3 sequence is CATSDRKERLAGDTDTQYF. The CDR3 nucleotides are TGTGCCACCAGTGACCGCAAAGAGAGACTAGCGGGGGACACAGATACGCAGTATTTT.